The 30 T cell receptor beta chains below were found in one sample sequenced in a study of OX40 agonist ivuxolimab in advanced cancers. Data came from immunoSEQ multiplex PCR; TCRdb stores just in-frame clones and leaves some out. The sample includes tens of thousands of clones, 65% to 85% seen only once; the top ten take about 5%. The specimen was CD4+ or CD8+ T cells sorted from blood, collected in a trial of the OX40 agonist ivuxolimab. These receptor sequences come from an adult with an advanced solid tumor such as melanoma, head and neck, liver or kidney cancer.

The chain is built from TRBV5-1 and TRBJ1-1, with a weak D call TRBD1 (5 bases). V lost 7 bases to trimming and J lost 5 bases, with 18 bases between them. There are 14 residues in the CDR3. Germline CDR1 is SGHRS and CDR2 is YFSETQ. The CDR3, as DNA: TGCGCCAGCGGACCCCTTGGGGGAGGGACTGAAGCTTTCTTT. Translating it yields CASGPLGGGTEAFF.

This chain connects TRBV15 to TRBJ2-2; D unresolved. Trimming stripped 0 bases from V and 7 bases from J, with 3 bases between. In germline, CDR1 is LNHNV, CDR2 YYDKDF (reference sequence). This CDR3 spans 12 amino acids. CDR3 DNA sequence: TGTGCCACCAGCAGAGAAAACGGGGAGCTGTTTTTT. This encodes CATSRENGELFF.

In DNA, the CDR3 is TGTGCCAGCAGCCCCCGGGGGAGCCGTAATGAAAAACTGTTTTTT. Translated, it gives CASSPRGSRNEKLFF. The rearrangement links TRBV5-5 to TRBJ1-4, with D perhaps TRBD1 (5 bases). This CDR3 has 15 residues. CDR1 is SGHKS and CDR2 is YYEKEE in the germline V gene (reference sequence). The germline V and J ends were trimmed by 4 bases and 4 bases, with 14 bases remaining between them.

The chain is built from TRBV5-5 and TRBJ2-7; 9 nucleotides align to TRBD1. The CDR3 consists of 16 residues. Per germline, CDR1 SGHKS and CDR2 YYEKEE (reference sequence). With V trimmed by 4 bases and J by 0 bases, 8 bases remained unmatched. In DNA form, the CDR3 reads TGTGCCAGCAGCCATCAACAGGGGGCGAGCTCCTACGAGCAGTACTTC. This sequence encodes CASSHQQGASSYEQYF.

The chain joins TRBV5-1 to TRBJ2-7; D is perhaps TRBD2 (5 bases). Trimming took 1 base from V and 4 from J, leaving 18 bases between them. Germline loops: CDR1 SGHRS, CDR2 YFSETQ. This CDR3 comprises 16 residues. CDR3 nucleotides: TGCGCCAGCAGCTTGAATGCCCCCCGCCGGGAATACGAGCAGTACTTC. Protein: CASSLNAPRREYEQYF.

This clone was counted once. This rearrangement joins TRBV15 to TRBJ1-1; D gene unclear. V lost 8 bases, J lost 4 bases, and 20 bases lay in between. This CDR3 region has 15 residues. Germline loops: CDR1 LNHNV, CDR2 YYDKDF (reference sequence). As DNA, the CDR3 is TGTGCCACCTCAGAAGGATCCTTTGGCGGCACTGAAGCTTTCTTT. Translation: CATSEGSFGGTEAFF.

This sequence joins TRBV28 and TRBJ2-3, with 8 bases identical to TRBD1. After removal of 10 bases from V and 2 bases from J, the junction contained 5 bases not matched to a gene. Germline values: CDR1 MDHEN, CDR2 SYDVKM. This CDR3 region has 13 residues. This chain's CDR3 is CATYRGDTDTQYF. DNA for the CDR3: TGTGCCACCTACAGGGGGGACACAGATACGCAGTATTTT.

The genes are TRBV29-1 and TRBJ1-1, with D uncertain. The CDR3 consists of 12 residues. The germline V gene encodes CDR1 SQVTM and CDR2 ANQGSEA. The V gene lost 3 bases and the J gene lost 10 bases, with 15 bases spanning the gap. The DNA of the CDR3 is TGCAGCGTTGATACCCCATCCGCTCGAGCTTTCTTT. Encoded protein: CSVDTPSARAFF. Using reference TRBV29-1 and TRBJ1-1 for the parts outside the CDR3, the full variable domain is SAVISQKPSRDICQRGTSLTIQCQVDSQVTMMFWYRQQPGQSLTLIATANQGSEATYESGFVIDKFPISRPNLTFSTLTVSNMSPEDSSIYLCSVDTPSARAFFGQGTRLTVV.

The chain is built from TRBV28 and TRBJ1-1; D may be TRBD1 (5 bases). Germline V gene sequence: CDR1 MDHEN, CDR2 SYDVKM. The CDR3 loop spans 14 amino acids. Trimming took off 7 bases at V and 1 base at J, with 13 bases between the two ends. In DNA, the CDR3 is TGTGCCAGCACCCTTCAGGGAACGAACACTGAAGCTTTCTTT. This translates into CASTLQGTNTEAFF.

CDR3: CASSYSGGRRNEAFF. DNA for the CDR3: TGTGCCAGCAGTTACTCCGGGGGGCGCAGAAATGAAGCTTTCTTT. The rearrangement joins TRBV6-6 to TRBJ1-1; perhaps TRBD1 as D (6 bases). CDR1 and CDR2 from the germline V gene are MNHNY and SVGAGI (reference sequence). The CDR3 runs 15 residues. Trimming left V 0 bases short and J 7 bases short, with 15 bases between.

The chain has TRBV28 and TRBJ2-3, with D perhaps TRBD2 (7 bases). Trimming shortened V by 5 bases and J by 3 bases, and 15 bases separated the two germline ends. Germline V gives CDR1 MDHEN, CDR2 SYDVKM. The CDR3 is 15 amino acids. CDR3 protein: CASSPRGAGTDTQYF. The CDR3 nucleotides are TGTGCCAGCAGTCCCCGGGGGGCGGGAACAGATACGCAGTATTTT. Filled out from reference TRBV28 and TRBJ2-3, the complete variable domain reads DVKVTQSSRYLVKRTGEKVFLECVQDMDHENMFWYRQDPGLGLRLIYFSYDVKMKEKGDIPEGYSVSREKKERFSLILESASTNQTSMYLCASSPRGAGTDTQYFGPGTRLTVL.

Only one count was recorded for this clone. This chain's CDR3 is CASGSPVQFF. The CDR3 DNA follows: TGTGCTAGTGGTTCCCCCGTGCAGTTCTTC. V and J are TRBV12-5 and TRBJ2-1; D unresolved. Germline-derived CDR1 and CDR2 are LGHNT and FRNRAP. The length of the CDR3 is 10 residues. V lost 4 bases and J 12 bases, leaving 7 bases between the germline ends.

The CDR3 nucleotides are TGTGCCACCCGGACTAGCGGGAGTAACCATGAGCAGTTCTTC. This sequence encodes CATRTSGSNHEQFF. The rearrangement joins TRBV10-3 to TRBJ2-1; 13 nucleotides match TRBD2. The CDR3 totals 14 residues. The ends lost 10 bases at V and 8 bases at J; junction bases unmatched: 8. CDR1 and CDR2 from the germline V gene are ENHRY and SYGVKD.

The chain is built from TRBV4-2 and TRBJ2-7; TRBD1 is a possible D gene (6 bases). Germline assignment: CDR1 LGHNA and CDR2 YNFKEQ. CDR3 length: 15 amino acids. Trimming cost V 3 bases and J 5 bases, with 17 bases left between them. The CDR3 region has the DNA TGTGCCAGCAGCCAGGAACGGACAGAGTGGCACGAGCAGTACTTC. It specifies CASSQERTEWHEQYF.

This sequence joins TRBV11-2 and TRBJ2-7; D perhaps matches TRBD2 (6 bases). The germline V gene encodes CDR1 SGHAT and CDR2 FQNNGV. This CDR3 is 16 amino acids long. V was shortened by 5 bases and J by 0 bases, with 17 bases between the two germline ends. For the CDR3, the DNA is TGTGCCAGCAGCACCACTACCGGGACTTACTCCTACGAGCAGTACTTC. The encoded protein is CASSTTTGTYSYEQYF.

The rearrangement uses TRBV2 and TRBJ1-3; a possible D gene is TRBD1 (6 bases). V was shortened by 5 bases and J by 9 bases, with 11 bases between the two germline ends. The CDR3 sequence is 12 residues long. Germline lookup yields CDR1 SNHLY and CDR2 FYNNEI. The CDR3 sequence: CASSTGFITIYF. In nucleotides, the CDR3 is TGTGCCAGCAGTACAGGGTTTATCACCATATATTTT.

This clone was counted a single time. The chain combines TRBV19 with TRBJ2-3, with D perhaps matching TRBD1 or TRBD2 (5 bases each). The CDR3 is 15 amino acids. The V gene's germline CDR1 is LNHDA and CDR2 SQIVND (reference sequence). Written as DNA, the CDR3 is TGTGCGACAACTCCAGGGTGGGGAGGCACAGATACGCAGTATTTT. Translating it yields CATTPGWGGTDTQYF.

The chain recombines TRBV19 with TRBJ2-1; TRBD2 agrees at 14 bases. V shed 5 bases, J shed 5 bases, and the junction held 11 bases outside the gene matches. The CDR3 covers 18 residues. Germline V gene sequence: CDR1 LNHDA, CDR2 SQIVND (reference sequence). The CDR3: CASSFRTSGRLLNNEQFF. CDR3 DNA: TGTGCCAGTAGTTTCCGGACTAGCGGGAGGCTCCTCAACAATGAGCAGTTCTTC.

In DNA form, the CDR3 reads TGTGCCAGCAGTCCACAGGGGGCGTTTAAGGCTGAAGCTTTCTTT. Translated, it gives CASSPQGAFKAEAFF. The V gene is TRBV11-3, the J gene TRBJ1-1; TRBD1 aligns across 9 bases. V gave up 6 bases and J gave up 6 bases; unmatched junction bases: 11. This CDR3 is 15 amino acids long. Germline-derived CDR1 and CDR2 are SGHNT and YENEEA.

This clone was seen once. This chain connects TRBV28 to TRBJ1-2; 8 bases are a match to TRBD1. The V gene end was trimmed by 7 bases and the J gene end by 4 bases; junction bases not matched to a gene: 5. The germline V gene encodes CDR1 MDHEN and CDR2 SYDVKM. The CDR3 loop spans 13 amino acids. The CDR3 sequence is CASIPTGAYGYTF. The CDR3 nucleotides read TGTGCCAGCATCCCGACAGGGGCCTATGGCTACACCTTC.

Regarding this clone: Other nucleotide sequences in the sample specify the same CDR3. This sequence joins TRBV5-1 and TRBJ2-5, with TRBD2 matching 7 bases. The CDR3 has 16 residues. Germline assignment: CDR1 SGHRS and CDR2 YFSETQ. Trimming removed 0 bases from V and 1 base from J; junction bases left unmatched: 6. The CDR3, as DNA: TGCGCCAGCAGCTTGGGTCTAGCGGCCTTCCAAGAGACCCAGTACTTC. It is translated as CASSLGLAAFQETQYF.

The chain uses TRBV7-9 and TRBJ1-4; D unresolved. The V and J ends lost 8 bases and 2 bases respectively, with 18 bases between them. The CDR3 consists of 16 residues. Germline V gives CDR1 SEHNR, CDR2 FQNEAQ (reference sequence). In nucleotides, the CDR3 is TGTGCCAGCCAGCCGCGGGGTGTATCGACTAATGAAAAACTGTTTTTT. Translating it yields CASQPRGVSTNEKLFF.

This clone has more than one count but fewer than ten. At one end, the junction sequence differs from germline, possibly due to a read error. This chain uses TRBV7-7 with TRBJ2-2; tentatively, D is TRBD2 (6 bases). CDR3 length: 14 residues. Germline values: CDR1 SSHAT, CDR2 FNYEAQ (reference sequence). The CDR3 protein is CASSRDFGTGELFF. CDR3 nucleotides: TGTGCTAGCAGCAGGGACTTTGGCACCGGGGAGCTGTTTTTT.

This sequence joins TRBV29-1 and TRBJ2-1; D possibly corresponds to TRBD2 (5 bases). The germline gives CDR1 SQVTM, CDR2 ANQGSEA. V shed 0 bases and J shed 2 bases, with 14 bases lying between them. CDR3 length: 16 residues. DNA of the CDR3: TGCAGCGTTGAAGATGAGGTCGGGGTCGCCTACAATGAGCAGTTCTTC. Its translation is CSVEDEVGVAYNEQFF.

The genes are TRBV30 and TRBJ1-2; D call uncertain. This CDR3 is 12 amino acids long. Trimming took off 2 bases at V and 4 bases at J, with 8 bases between the two ends. Germline assignment: CDR1 GTSNPN and CDR2 SVGIG (reference sequence). CDR3 protein: CAWSLEVYGYTF. The CDR3 nucleotides are TGTGCCTGGAGTTTGGAAGTCTATGGCTACACCTTC.

V is TRBV10-1 and J is TRBJ1-5; weak D call: TRBD1 (6 bases). This CDR3 is built from 14 residues. The V gene lost 7 bases and the J gene lost 2 bases, with 12 bases spanning the gap. In germline, CDR1 is WNHNN, CDR2 SYGVQD (reference sequence). Written as DNA, the CDR3 is TGCGCCAGCATCCCGGACAGAGGCAATCAGCCCCAGCATTTT. It translates to CASIPDRGNQPQHF.

The chain is built from TRBV7-9 and TRBJ1-4, with D possibly TRBD1 on 5 matching bases. Germline V gene sequence: CDR1 SEHNR, CDR2 FQNEAQ (reference sequence). Trimming took off 5 bases at V and 10 bases at J, with 8 bases between the two ends. The CDR3 extends over 11 amino acids. The chain's CDR3 is CASSRRGKLFF. CDR3 nucleotide sequence: TGTGCCAGCAGCCGGAGGGGAAAACTGTTTTTT.

The genes are TRBV7-3 and TRBJ2-2; 10 bases map to TRBD2. The CDR3 loop spans 15 amino acids. The germline V gene has CDR1 SGHTA and CDR2 FQGTGA. Unmatched junction bases numbered 6, after V lost 6 bases and J lost 5 bases. CDR3 protein: CASRLAGGRTGELFF. For the CDR3, the DNA is TGTGCCAGCAGATTAGCGGGAGGACGAACCGGGGAGCTGTTTTTT.

The chain combines TRBV14 with TRBJ1-2, with TRBD1 matching over 7 bases. The V and J ends lost 4 bases and 8 bases, in that order; junction bases with no gene match: 13. The CDR3 is 15 residues long. The germline gives CDR1 SGHDN, CDR2 FVKESK. CDR3 loop: CASSRQGRALWGYTF. Written as DNA, the CDR3 is TGTGCCAGCAGCCGACAGGGACGAGCACTATGGGGCTACACCTTC.

This clone was seen only once. The rearrangement links TRBV2 to TRBJ2-7, with 8 bases identical to TRBD1. The CDR3 is 14 residues long. The V and J ends lost 7 bases and 5 bases, in that order; junction bases with no gene match: 10. In germline, CDR1 is SNHLY, CDR2 FYNNEI. The CDR3 DNA reads as TGTGCCAGCAATTTTGTGACAGGGGCTAACGAGCAGTACTTC. Amino acid sequence: CASNFVTGANEQYF.